These 4 T cell receptor beta chains were all obtained from the same sample, sequenced in a study of control samples from healthy donors and cancer patients. Measured with immunoSEQ multiplex PCR; TCRdb has only the in-frame clones, and not every one. The sample carries 120,000 or so clones, roughly 84% recorded once. Sequenced sample: blood. Receptor source: a man aged 40-50 years in good health.

The CDR3 sequence: CSASQGPGYTF. The CDR3, as DNA: TGCAGTGCTAGTCAGGGTCCTGGCTACACCTTC. V usage is TRBV20-1 and J usage is TRBJ1-2, with a tentative D call TRBD1 (5 bases). Between the trimmed V and J ends, which lost 3 bases and 7 bases, there was a span of 9 bases. The CDR3 sequence is 11 residues long. Germline CDR1 reads DFQATT; CDR2 reads SNEGSKA (reference sequence).

This chain uses TRBV6-5 with TRBJ1-1; D is uncertain. CDR1 and CDR2 (germline): MNHEY, SVGAGI. Trimming removed 7 bases at V and 3 bases at J, with 12 bases between. This CDR3 contains 13 residues. CDR3 residues: CASTQPPHTEAFF. The DNA of the CDR3 is TGTGCCAGCACCCAACCCCCGCACACTGAAGCTTTCTTT.

The genes are TRBV14 and TRBJ2-4; perhaps TRBD2 as D (5 bases). V was shortened by 0 bases and J by 8 bases, with 14 bases between the two germline ends. This CDR3 comprises 15 residues. In germline, CDR1 is SGHDN, CDR2 FVKESK. Written as DNA, the CDR3 is TGTGCCAGCAGCCAAGATTATGAGGGCTTGGACATTCAGTACTTC. This translates into CASSQDYEGLDIQYF.

This chain uses TRBV7-8 with TRBJ1-5; D is undetermined. Germline V gene data show CDR1 as SGHVS and CDR2 as FQNEAQ. V was clipped by 1 base and J by 7 bases, with 8 bases between them. CDR3 length: 13 amino acids. The CDR3 nucleotides are TGTGCCAGCAGCTTAGGACGAGAGCAGCCCCAGCATTTT. Translating it yields CASSLGREQPQHF.